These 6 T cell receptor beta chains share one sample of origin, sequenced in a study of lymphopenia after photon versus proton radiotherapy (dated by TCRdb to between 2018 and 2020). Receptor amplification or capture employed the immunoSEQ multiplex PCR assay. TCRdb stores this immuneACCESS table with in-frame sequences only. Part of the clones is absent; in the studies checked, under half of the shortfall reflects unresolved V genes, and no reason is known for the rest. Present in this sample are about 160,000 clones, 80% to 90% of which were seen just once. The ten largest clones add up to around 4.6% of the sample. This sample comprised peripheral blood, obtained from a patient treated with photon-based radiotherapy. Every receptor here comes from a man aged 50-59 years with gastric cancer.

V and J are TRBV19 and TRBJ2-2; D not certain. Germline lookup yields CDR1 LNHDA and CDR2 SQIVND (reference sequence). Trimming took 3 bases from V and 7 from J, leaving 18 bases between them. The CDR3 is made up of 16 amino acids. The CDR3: CASSIFYQDGGGELFF. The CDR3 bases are TGTGCCAGTAGTATCTTTTACCAGGACGGCGGCGGGGAGCTGTTTTTT.

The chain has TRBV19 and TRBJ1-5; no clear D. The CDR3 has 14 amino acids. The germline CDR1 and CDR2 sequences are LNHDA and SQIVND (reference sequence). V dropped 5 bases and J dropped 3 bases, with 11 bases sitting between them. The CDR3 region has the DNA TGTGCCAGTAGTTACGTCGGGATCAATCAGCCCCAGCATTTT. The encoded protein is CASSYVGINQPQHF.

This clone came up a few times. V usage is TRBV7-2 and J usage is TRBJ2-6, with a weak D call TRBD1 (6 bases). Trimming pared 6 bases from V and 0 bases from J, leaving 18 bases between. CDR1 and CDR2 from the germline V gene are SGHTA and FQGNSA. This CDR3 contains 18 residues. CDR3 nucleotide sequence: TGTGCCAGCAGAAAAACAGGGATCTCCCTCTCTGGGGCCAACGTCCTGACTTTC. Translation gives CASRKTGISLSGANVLTF.

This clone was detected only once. CDR3 region: CASTLGTSGVYNEQFF. The CDR3 DNA reads TGTGCCAGTACCCTGGGGACTAGCGGAGTCTACAATGAGCAGTTCTTC. V is TRBV19 and J is TRBJ2-1; TRBD2 agrees at 11 bases. The CDR3 totals 16 residues. Trimming cost V 7 bases and J 3 bases; bases outside gene matches: 8. Germline assignment: CDR1 LNHDA and CDR2 SQIVND (reference sequence).

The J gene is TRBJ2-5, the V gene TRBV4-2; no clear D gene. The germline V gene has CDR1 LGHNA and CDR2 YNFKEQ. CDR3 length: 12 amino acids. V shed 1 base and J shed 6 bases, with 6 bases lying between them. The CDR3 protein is CASSQGQKTQYF. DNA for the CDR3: TGTGCCAGCAGCCAAGGTCAAAAGACCCAGTACTTC.

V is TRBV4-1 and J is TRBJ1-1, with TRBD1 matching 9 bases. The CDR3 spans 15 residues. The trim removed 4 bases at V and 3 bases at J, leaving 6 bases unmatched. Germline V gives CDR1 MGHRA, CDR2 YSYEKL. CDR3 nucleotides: TGCGCCAGCAGCCGCACAGGGGGCGCCTACACTGAAGCTTTCTTT. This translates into CASSRTGGAYTEAFF.